This T cell receptor beta chain is drawn from a study of cytomegalovirus exposure and HLA in healthy donors. 13 Jbeta primers and 60 Vbeta primers were used for the PCR. The protocol was immunoSEQ multiplex PCR, while the TCRdb copy is restricted to in-frame clones and leaves out a portion. The top ten hold 2% to 3% of the sample, which has 90,000 to 120,000 clones, roughly 87% seen once. The CDR3 covers 13 residues. Deletions cut 6 bases from V and 10 bases from J, with 18 bases between. Germline V gives CDR1 MNHEY, CDR2 SVGAGI. The gene calls are TRBV6-5 and TRBJ1-1; D call uncertain. The clonotype was recovered from a young man in good health and CMV-seropositive. The source material was PBMCs. CDR3 nucleotides: TGTGCCAGCAGCCCGACGGGAACCACTCTAGCTTTCTTT. Its protein is CASSPTGTTLAFF.